One and the same sample provided the 27 T cell receptor beta chains below, sequenced in a study of T cell responses to AZD1222 COVID-19 vaccine. Some clones are missing from TCRdb's copy, which holds only in-frame ones; the method was immunoSEQ multiplex PCR. The sample has about 150,000 clones; over 90% are singletons. The specimen comprised peripheral blood, sampled on day 0 of AZD1222 vaccination. All receptors come from an adult in good health.

CDR3 loop: CASSEPGQANEKLFF. The CDR3 nucleotides are TGCGCCAGCAGTGAACCGGGACAGGCCAATGAAAAACTGTTTTTT. This sequence joins TRBV10-1 and TRBJ1-4; 8 nucleotides agree with TRBD1. V shed 3 bases, J shed 5 bases, and the junction held 5 bases outside the gene matches. Germline V gene data show CDR1 as WNHNN and CDR2 as SYGVQD (reference sequence). This CDR3 is built from 15 residues.

The chain couples TRBV5-1 to TRBJ1-1, with TRBD1 identical over 12 bases. Per the germline V gene, CDR1 is SGHRS and CDR2 is YFSETQ. Trimming removed 4 bases from V and 3 bases from J; junction bases left unmatched: 7. The CDR3 consists of 16 residues. CDR3 DNA sequence: TGCGCCAGCAGCGGGGGACAGGGGGCGAAATACACTGAAGCTTTCTTT. Translation: CASSGGQGAKYTEAFF.

The chain couples TRBV30 to TRBJ1-2; weak D call: TRBD1 (5 bases). Trimming took off 2 bases at V and 8 bases at J, with 15 bases between the two ends. Germline V CDR1 and CDR2: GTSNPN, SVGIG (reference sequence). The CDR3 consists of 13 residues. CDR3 sequence: CAWSRGAEGGYTF. The CDR3 DNA is TGTGCCTGGAGTCGAGGGGCCGAGGGGGGCTACACCTTC. Filled out from reference TRBV30 and TRBJ1-2, the complete variable domain reads SQTIHQWPATLVQPVGSPLSLECTVEGTSNPNLYWYRQAAGRGLQLLFYSVGIGQISSEVPQNLSASRPQDRQFILSSKKLLLSDSGFYLCAWSRGAEGGYTFGSGTRLTVV.

Only one count was recorded for this clone. V usage is TRBV3-1 (or the pseudogene TRBV3-2) and J usage is TRBJ2-1, with TRBD2 matching 10 bases. The CDR3 spans 17 residues. Germline V lookup: CDR1 LGHDT, CDR2 YNNKEL (reference sequence). Trimming took 4 bases from V and 0 from J; bases not matched to a gene: 6. The CDR3 reads CASSLYPSGSSYNEQFF. CDR3 DNA sequence: TGTGCCAGCAGCCTCTACCCTAGCGGGAGCTCCTACAATGAGCAGTTCTTC.

The chain combines TRBV11-2 with TRBJ2-2; TRBD2 aligns across 10 bases. The trim removed 6 bases at V and 1 base at J, leaving 5 bases unmatched. The length of the CDR3 is 16 residues. The germline gives CDR1 SGHAT, CDR2 FQNNGV. The CDR3 nucleotides are TGTGCCAGCAGTCCTAGACTAGCGGGGAACACCGGGGAGCTGTTTTTT. Its translation is CASSPRLAGNTGELFF. The complete variable domain, with remaining parts taken from reference TRBV11-2 and TRBJ2-2, reads EAGVAQSPRYKIIEKRQSVAFWCNPISGHATLYWYQQILGQGPKLLIQFQNNGVVDDSQLPKDRFSAERLKGVDSTLKIQPAKLEDSAVYLCASSPRLAGNTGELFFGEGSRLTVL.

The gene calls are TRBV5-4 and TRBJ2-2; 15 bases map to TRBD2. CDR1 and CDR2 from the germline V gene are SGHNT and YYREEE (reference sequence). This CDR3 has 20 residues. Germline trimming cut 1 base from V and 0 bases from J; bases unmatched to any gene: 7. The CDR3 reads CASSLLSGLAGGPNTGELFF. The CDR3 bases are TGTGCCAGCAGCTTGCTTTCGGGACTAGCGGGAGGACCGAACACCGGGGAGCTGTTTTTT. Supplemented by reference TRBV5-4 and TRBJ2-2, the full variable domain reads ETGVTQSPTHLIKTRGQQVTLRCSSQSGHNTVSWYQQALGQGPQFIFQYYREEENGRGNFPPRFSGLQFPNYSSELNVNALELDDSALYLCASSLLSGLAGGPNTGELFFGEGSRLTVL.

The chain carries TRBV20-1 and TRBJ1-5; D not resolved. There are 14 residues in the CDR3. Germline values: CDR1 DFQATT, CDR2 SNEGSKA (reference sequence). Trimming took 3 bases from V and 2 from J, leaving 11 bases between them. The CDR3 here is CSASDLSGNQPQHF. The DNA of the CDR3 is TGCAGTGCTAGTGACTTATCGGGCAATCAGCCCCAGCATTTT.

This chain joins TRBV18 and TRBJ2-5; TRBD2 aligns across 7 bases. With V trimmed by 1 base and J by 7 bases, 9 bases remained unmatched. Germline V gene sequence: CDR1 KGHSH, CDR2 LQKENI. CDR3 length equals 15 residues. The CDR3 is CASSPRRLREPTQYF. CDR3 DNA: TGTGCCAGCTCACCACGCCGTCTGCGGGAGCCGACCCAGTACTTC.

The sample holds one count of this clone. The V gene is TRBV28, the J gene TRBJ2-7; TRBD2 matches at 11 bases. With V trimmed by 6 bases and J by 3 bases, 4 bases remained unmatched. The CDR3 runs to 14 residues. Germline CDR1 and CDR2: MDHEN and SYDVKM. The CDR3 sequence is CASSRTSGYYEQYF. DNA for the CDR3: TGTGCCAGCAGCCGGACTAGCGGGTACTACGAGCAGTACTTC.

This chain links TRBV7-8 with TRBJ2-7; no reliable D call. Germline CDR1 reads SGHVS; CDR2 reads FQNEAQ. CDR3 length: 14 amino acids. Deletions cut 0 bases from V and 2 bases from J, with 8 bases between. CDR3 region: CASSLATAAYEQYF. CDR3 coding DNA: TGTGCCAGCAGCTTAGCGACCGCCGCCTACGAGCAGTACTTC.

The chain combines TRBV2 with TRBJ2-7; D tentatively reads TRBD1 or TRBD2 (5 bases each). The CDR3 has 14 residues. The V end lost 5 bases, the J end lost 3 bases, and 14 bases lay between the germline ends. Germline V gene data show CDR1 as SNHLY and CDR2 as FYNNEI. CDR3 coding DNA: TGTGCCAGCAGTAACCGGGACGGCAACTACGAGCAGTACTTC. It specifies CASSNRDGNYEQYF.

This chain joins TRBV7-9 and TRBJ1-2, with a tentative D call TRBD1 (6 bases). The CDR3 is 13 amino acids. CDR1 is SEHNR, CDR2 FQNEAQ, per germline (reference sequence). V was trimmed by 4 bases and J by 4 bases, leaving 10 bases between them. CDR3 in amino acids: CASSSAGVYGYTF. The CDR3 bases are TGTGCCAGCAGCTCAGCAGGGGTCTATGGCTACACCTTC.

The chain is built from TRBV19 and TRBJ1-2; 9 nucleotides agree with TRBD1. The CDR3 consists of 14 residues. Losses at the gene ends were 7 bases for V and 6 bases for J; bases not matched to a gene: 9. The germline CDR1 and CDR2 sequences are LNHDA and SQIVND (reference sequence). CDR3 coding DNA: TGTGCCAGTACCCGGGACAGGGAAATACATGGCTACACCTTC. This sequence encodes CASTRDREIHGYTF.

V is TRBV24-1 and J is TRBJ2-1, with D possibly TRBD2 on 6 matching bases. Between the trimmed V and J ends, which lost 0 bases and 0 bases, there was a span of 11 bases. This CDR3 is 17 amino acids long. Per germline, CDR1 KGHDR and CDR2 SFDVKD. The CDR3: CATSDLRSGDSYNEQFF. The DNA for the CDR3 is TGTGCCACCAGTGATTTGCGTAGCGGTGACTCCTACAATGAGCAGTTCTTC.

In this sample, this clone turned up once. V usage is TRBV7-9 and J usage is TRBJ1-2; TRBD1 might be the D (5 bases). The CDR3 extends over 15 amino acids. From germline, CDR1 is SEHNR and CDR2 FQNEAQ (reference sequence). Between the trimmed V and J ends, which lost 2 bases and 3 bases, there was a span of 13 bases. The CDR3 DNA reads TGTGCCAGCAGCTTAACGGGACTATCCTACTATGGCTACACCTTC. Translated: CASSLTGLSYYGYTF.

The V and J genes are TRBV28 and TRBJ2-3, with 9 bases identical to TRBD2. CDR3 length: 17 residues. V was clipped by 5 bases and J by 1 base; unmatched bases: 10. Germline assignment: CDR1 MDHEN and CDR2 SYDVKM. In nucleotides, the CDR3 is TGTGCCAGCAGTACCCTGGGGGGACTAGCTGGCACAGATACGCAGTATTTT. Its protein product is CASSTLGGLAGTDTQYF.

The V gene is TRBV5-3, the J gene TRBJ1-5, with 9 bases that match TRBD1. TRBV5-3 is noted as an ORF with a role that remains uncertain. Trimming at V came to 4 bases and at J to 2 bases, leaving 1 base not matched to a gene. CDR3 length equals 14 residues. CDR3 sequence (DNA): TGTGCCAGAAGCCGGACAGGGGGCAATCAGCCCCAGCATTTT. Translation gives CARSRTGGNQPQHF.

The chain is built from TRBV5-1 and TRBJ2-7, with D perhaps being TRBD1 or TRBD2 (6 bases each). This CDR3 comprises 14 residues. The V and J ends lost 2 bases and 2 bases respectively, with 11 bases between them. CDR1 is SGHRS, CDR2 YFSETQ, per germline. The CDR3 loop is CASSFLGGPYEQYF. CDR3 nucleotide sequence: TGCGCCAGCAGCTTCTTAGGGGGGCCCTACGAGCAGTACTTC.

This rearrangement joins TRBV5-4 to TRBJ1-2, with D maybe TRBD1 (5 bases). The CDR3 contains 14 residues. V lost 5 bases, J lost 2 bases, and 13 bases lay in between. Germline V gene sequence: CDR1 SGHNT, CDR2 YYREEE (reference sequence). The CDR3: CASSFGTANYGYTF. CDR3 nucleotides: TGTGCCAGCAGTTTTGGGACCGCCAACTATGGCTACACCTTC. Complete variable domain (other parts from reference TRBV5-4 and TRBJ1-2): ETGVTQSPTHLIKTRGQQVTLRCSSQSGHNTVSWYQQALGQGPQFIFQYYREEENGRGNFPPRFSGLQFPNYSSELNVNALELDDSALYLCASSFGTANYGYTFGSGTRLTVV.

The CDR3 DNA follows: TGCGCCAGCAGCCTCCAGATAGAGTACTCACCCCTCCACTTT. This gives the protein CASSLQIEYSPLHF. The chain couples TRBV10-2 to TRBJ1-6; the D is unclear. Trimming took off 6 bases at V and 10 bases at J, with 16 bases between the two ends. This CDR3 spans 14 amino acids. CDR1 WSHSY and CDR2 SAAADI come from the germline V gene.

DNA for the CDR3: TGTGCCAGCAGCTTAGGGGCTAGCGGGAGTTCCTACAATGAGCAGTTCTTC. It specifies CASSLGASGSSYNEQFF. V is TRBV7-9 and J is TRBJ2-1, with 10 nucleotides matching TRBD2. V lost 1 base to trimming and J lost 1 base; unmatched junction nucleotides: 4. CDR3 size: 17 residues. CDR1 is SEHNR, CDR2 FQNEAQ, per germline (reference sequence).

This clone was counted a few times. V and J are TRBV19 and TRBJ2-2; 11 bases line up with TRBD2. This CDR3 contains 15 residues. Germline-derived CDR1 and CDR2 are LNHDA and SQIVND (reference sequence). The V gene end was trimmed by 5 bases and the J gene end by 6 bases; junction bases not matched to a gene: 5. CDR3: CASSDTSGSAGELFF. DNA for the CDR3: TGTGCCAGTAGTGATACTAGCGGGAGCGCCGGGGAGCTGTTTTTT.

This clone was observed a few times. The chain links TRBV6-6 to TRBJ2-7; weak D call: TRBD2 (5 bases). Germline V gives CDR1 MNHNY, CDR2 SVGAGI (reference sequence). The CDR3 covers 15 residues. V was pared by 6 bases and J by 1 base, with 16 bases between. The CDR3, as DNA: TGTGCCAGCAGATTAGCGTCGACGGCGTCCTACGAGCAGTACTTC. Translation gives CASRLASTASYEQYF.

The chain uses TRBV9 and TRBJ1-2; the match to TRBD1 covers 9 bases. Germline CDR1 SGDLS, CDR2 YYNGEE. J gave up 6 bases and V 0 bases, and 3 bases lay outside the gene matches. The CDR3 contains 14 residues. CDR3 residues: CASSVGDRVHGYTF. In nucleotides, the CDR3 is TGTGCCAGCAGCGTAGGGGACAGGGTCCATGGCTACACCTTC.

The chain joins TRBV19 to TRBJ1-2; maybe TRBD1 (5 bases). The CDR3 contains 15 residues. Germline assignment: CDR1 LNHDA and CDR2 SQIVND (reference sequence). The ends were cut back, 5 bases at V and 5 bases at J, with 18 bases in the middle. CDR3 DNA sequence: TGTGCCAGTAGTTCTCCGTGGGGGGAGGATTATGGCTACACCTTC. This sequence encodes CASSSPWGEDYGYTF.

V gene TRBV9 combines with J gene TRBJ2-2, with 12 bases fitting TRBD1. J lost 6 bases, V lost 2 bases, and 5 bases had no gene match. Per germline, CDR1 SGDLS and CDR2 YYNGEE. The CDR3 extends over 16 amino acids. CDR3 sequence: CASSVGTGGEAGELFF. The CDR3 nucleotides read TGTGCCAGCAGCGTTGGGACAGGGGGCGAGGCCGGGGAGCTGTTTTTT.

The rearrangement joins TRBV30 to TRBJ2-1; D not certain. With 4 bases removed from V and 0 bases from J, the gap between germline ends came to 13 bases. This CDR3 comprises 15 residues. The germline V gene encodes CDR1 GTSNPN and CDR2 SVGIG (reference sequence). The CDR3 is CAWNRRVSSYNEQFF. In nucleotides, the CDR3 is TGTGCCTGGAATCGTAGGGTGAGCTCCTACAATGAGCAGTTCTTC.